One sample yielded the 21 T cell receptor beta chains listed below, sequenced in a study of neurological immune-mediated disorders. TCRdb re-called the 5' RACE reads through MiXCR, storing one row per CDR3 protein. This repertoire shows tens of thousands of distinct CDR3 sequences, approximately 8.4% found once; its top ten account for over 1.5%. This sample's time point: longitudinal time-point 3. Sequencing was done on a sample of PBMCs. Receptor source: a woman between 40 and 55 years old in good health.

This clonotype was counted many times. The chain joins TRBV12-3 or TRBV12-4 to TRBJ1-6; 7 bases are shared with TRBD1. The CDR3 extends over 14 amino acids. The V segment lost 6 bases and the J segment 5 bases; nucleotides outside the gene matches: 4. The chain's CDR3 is CASSQTGNNSPLHF. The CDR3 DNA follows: TGTGCCAGCAGCCAGACAGGGAATAATTCACCCCTCCACTTT.

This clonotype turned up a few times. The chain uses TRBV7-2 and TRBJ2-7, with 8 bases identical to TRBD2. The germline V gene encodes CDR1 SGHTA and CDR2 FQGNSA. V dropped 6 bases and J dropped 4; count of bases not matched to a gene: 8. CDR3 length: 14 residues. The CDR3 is CASRGGGGRYEQYF. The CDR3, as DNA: TGTGCCAGCAGGGGTGGGGGCGGGAGGTACGAGCAGTACTTC. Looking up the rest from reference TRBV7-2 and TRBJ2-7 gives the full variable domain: GAGVSQSPSNKVTEKGKDVELRCDPISGHTALYWYRQSLGQGLEFLIYFQGNSAPDKSGLPSDRFSAERTGGSVSTLTIQRTQQEDSAVYLCASRGGGGRYEQYFGPGTRLTVT.

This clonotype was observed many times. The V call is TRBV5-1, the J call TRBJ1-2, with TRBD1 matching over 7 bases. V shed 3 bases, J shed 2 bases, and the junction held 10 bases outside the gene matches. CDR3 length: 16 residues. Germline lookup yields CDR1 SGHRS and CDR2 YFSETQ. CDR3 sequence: CASSSKGQRLNYGYTF. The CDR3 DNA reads TGCGCCAGCAGCTCAAAGGGACAGCGATTAAACTATGGCTACACCTTC.

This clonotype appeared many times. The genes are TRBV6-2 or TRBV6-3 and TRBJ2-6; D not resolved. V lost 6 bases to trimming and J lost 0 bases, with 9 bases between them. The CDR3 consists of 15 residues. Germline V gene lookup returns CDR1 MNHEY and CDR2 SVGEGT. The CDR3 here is CASSREVSGANVLTF. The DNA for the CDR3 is TGTGCCAGCAGCCGAGAAGTCTCTGGGGCCAACGTCCTGACTTTC.

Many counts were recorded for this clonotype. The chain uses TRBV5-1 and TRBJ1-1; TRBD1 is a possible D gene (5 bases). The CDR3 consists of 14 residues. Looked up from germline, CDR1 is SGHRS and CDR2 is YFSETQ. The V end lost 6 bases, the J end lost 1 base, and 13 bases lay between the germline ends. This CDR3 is CASTPTDPNTEAFF. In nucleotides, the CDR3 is TGCGCCAGCACACCGACAGACCCGAACACTGAAGCTTTCTTT.

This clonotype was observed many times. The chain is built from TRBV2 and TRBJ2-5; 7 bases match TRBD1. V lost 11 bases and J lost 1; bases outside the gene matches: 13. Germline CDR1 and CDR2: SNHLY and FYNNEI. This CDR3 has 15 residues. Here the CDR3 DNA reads TGTGCCGGAAGGGCGCGACAGGGTGGCCAAGAGACCCAGTACTTC. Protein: CAGRARQGGQETQYF.

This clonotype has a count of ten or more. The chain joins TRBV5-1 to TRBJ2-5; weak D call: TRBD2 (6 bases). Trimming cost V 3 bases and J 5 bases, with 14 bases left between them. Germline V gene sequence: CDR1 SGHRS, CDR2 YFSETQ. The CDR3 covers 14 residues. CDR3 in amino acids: CASSWALALETQYF. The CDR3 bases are TGCGCCAGCAGCTGGGCTCTAGCGTTGGAGACCCAGTACTTC.

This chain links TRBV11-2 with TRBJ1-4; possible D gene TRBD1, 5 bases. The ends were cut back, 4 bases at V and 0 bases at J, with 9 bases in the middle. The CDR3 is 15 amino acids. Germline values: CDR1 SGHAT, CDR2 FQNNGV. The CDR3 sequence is CASSSRGSTNEKLFF. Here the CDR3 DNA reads TGTGCCAGCAGCTCCCGGGGGTCAACTAATGAAAAACTGTTTTTT.

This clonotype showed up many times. The CDR3 region has the DNA TGTGCCAGCTGCCGGGACAGGGGCGATACGCAGTATTTT. Its protein is CASCRDRGDTQYF. The J gene is TRBJ2-3, the V gene TRBV7-2, with 10 bases fitting TRBD1. V shed 8 bases and J 6 bases; nucleotides not matched to a gene: 5. This CDR3 has 13 residues. Germline CDR1 reads SGHTA; CDR2 reads FQGNSA.

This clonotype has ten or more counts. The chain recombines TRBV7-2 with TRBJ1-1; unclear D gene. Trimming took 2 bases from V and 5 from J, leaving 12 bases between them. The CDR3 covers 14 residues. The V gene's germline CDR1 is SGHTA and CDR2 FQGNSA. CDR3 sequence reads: CASSLQEVRTEAFF. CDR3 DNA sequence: TGTGCCAGCAGCTTACAGGAGGTCAGGACTGAAGCTTTCTTT.

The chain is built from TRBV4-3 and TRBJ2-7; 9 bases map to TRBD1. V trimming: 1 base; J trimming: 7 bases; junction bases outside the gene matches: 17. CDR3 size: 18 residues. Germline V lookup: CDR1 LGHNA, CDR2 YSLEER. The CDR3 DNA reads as TGCGCCAGCAGCCAAGTTTCGGGGGGACAGGGCACATTTGGAGAGCAGTACTTC. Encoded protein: CASSQVSGGQGTFGEQYF.

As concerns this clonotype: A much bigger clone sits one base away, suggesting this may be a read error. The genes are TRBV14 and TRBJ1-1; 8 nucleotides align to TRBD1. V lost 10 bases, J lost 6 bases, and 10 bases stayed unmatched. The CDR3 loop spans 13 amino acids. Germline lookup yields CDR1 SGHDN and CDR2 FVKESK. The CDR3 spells CATLPGGFSEAFF. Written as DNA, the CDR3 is TGTGCCACCCTGCCAGGGGGCTTTTCTGAAGCTTTCTTT.

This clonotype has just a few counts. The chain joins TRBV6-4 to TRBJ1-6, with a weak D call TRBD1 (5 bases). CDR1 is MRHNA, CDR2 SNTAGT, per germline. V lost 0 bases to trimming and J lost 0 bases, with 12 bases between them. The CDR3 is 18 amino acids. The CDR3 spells CASSDSVPGTSYNSPLHF. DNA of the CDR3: TGTGCCAGCAGTGACTCCGTTCCGGGGACCTCCTATAATTCACCCCTCCACTTT.

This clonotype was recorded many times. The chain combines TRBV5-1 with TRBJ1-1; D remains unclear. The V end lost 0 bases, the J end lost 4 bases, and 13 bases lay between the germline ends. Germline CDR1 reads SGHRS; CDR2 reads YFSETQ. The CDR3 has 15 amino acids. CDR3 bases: TGCGCCAGCAGCTTGGGGGCCGGGAGCCGCACTGAAGCTTTCTTT. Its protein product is CASSLGAGSRTEAFF.

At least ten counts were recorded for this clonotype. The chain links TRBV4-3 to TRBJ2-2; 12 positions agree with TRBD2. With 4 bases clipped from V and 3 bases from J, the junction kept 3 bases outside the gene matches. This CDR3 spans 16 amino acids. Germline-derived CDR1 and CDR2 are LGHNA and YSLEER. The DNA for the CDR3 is TGCGCCAGCAGCCCCGGACTAGCGGGATACACCGGGGAGCTGTTTTTT. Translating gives CASSPGLAGYTGELFF.

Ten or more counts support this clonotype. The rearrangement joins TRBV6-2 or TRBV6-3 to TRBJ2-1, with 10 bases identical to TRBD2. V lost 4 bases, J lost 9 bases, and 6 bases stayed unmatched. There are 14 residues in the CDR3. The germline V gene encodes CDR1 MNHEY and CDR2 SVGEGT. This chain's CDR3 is CASSWTSGMGEQFF. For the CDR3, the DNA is TGTGCCAGCAGTTGGACTAGCGGAATGGGTGAGCAGTTCTTC.

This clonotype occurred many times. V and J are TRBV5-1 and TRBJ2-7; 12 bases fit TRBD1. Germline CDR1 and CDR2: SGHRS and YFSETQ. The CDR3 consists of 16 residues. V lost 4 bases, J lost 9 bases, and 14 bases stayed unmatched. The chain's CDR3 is CASSPFLGTGGARQYF. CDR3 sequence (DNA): TGCGCCAGCAGCCCCTTTCTAGGGACAGGGGGCGCGAGGCAGTACTTC. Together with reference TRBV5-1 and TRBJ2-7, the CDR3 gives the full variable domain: KAGVTQTPRYLIKTRGQQVTLSCSPISGHRSVSWYQQTPGQGLQFLFEYFSETQRNKGNFPGRFSGRQFSNSRSEMNVSTLELGDSALYLCASSPFLGTGGARQYFGPGTRLTVT.

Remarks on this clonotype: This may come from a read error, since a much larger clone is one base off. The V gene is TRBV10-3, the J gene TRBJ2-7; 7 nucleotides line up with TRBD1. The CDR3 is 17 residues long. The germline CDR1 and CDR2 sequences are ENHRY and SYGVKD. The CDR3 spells CPISAETGSPGRYEQYF. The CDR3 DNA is TGTCCCATCAGCGCTGAGACAGGGTCCCCCGGACGTTACGAGCAGTACTTC.

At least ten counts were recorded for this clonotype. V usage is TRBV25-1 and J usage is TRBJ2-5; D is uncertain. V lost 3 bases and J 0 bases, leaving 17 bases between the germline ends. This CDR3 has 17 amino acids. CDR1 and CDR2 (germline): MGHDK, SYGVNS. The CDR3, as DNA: TGTGCCAGCAGTGATCCGCCCGGGCACACGTACCAAGAGACCCAGTACTTC. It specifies CASSDPPGHTYQETQYF.

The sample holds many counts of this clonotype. CDR3 sequence reads: CSARDGSSGSLDTDTQYF. For the CDR3, the DNA is TGCAGTGCTAGAGACGGTTCCAGCGGGAGTTTGGATACAGATACGCAGTATTTT. The genes are TRBV20-1 and TRBJ2-3, with 8 bases that match TRBD2. The CDR3 is 18 residues long. Per germline, CDR1 DFQATT and CDR2 SNEGSKA (reference sequence). The trim removed 0 bases at V and 3 bases at J, leaving 14 bases unmatched.

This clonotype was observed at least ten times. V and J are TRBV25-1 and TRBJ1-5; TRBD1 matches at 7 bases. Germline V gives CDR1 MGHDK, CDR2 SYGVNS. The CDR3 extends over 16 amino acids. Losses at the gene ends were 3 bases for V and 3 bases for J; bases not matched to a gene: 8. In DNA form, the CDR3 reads TGTGCCAGCAGTGACGGTAGGGACAGCCTCAATCAGCCCCAGCATTTT. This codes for CASSDGRDSLNQPQHF.